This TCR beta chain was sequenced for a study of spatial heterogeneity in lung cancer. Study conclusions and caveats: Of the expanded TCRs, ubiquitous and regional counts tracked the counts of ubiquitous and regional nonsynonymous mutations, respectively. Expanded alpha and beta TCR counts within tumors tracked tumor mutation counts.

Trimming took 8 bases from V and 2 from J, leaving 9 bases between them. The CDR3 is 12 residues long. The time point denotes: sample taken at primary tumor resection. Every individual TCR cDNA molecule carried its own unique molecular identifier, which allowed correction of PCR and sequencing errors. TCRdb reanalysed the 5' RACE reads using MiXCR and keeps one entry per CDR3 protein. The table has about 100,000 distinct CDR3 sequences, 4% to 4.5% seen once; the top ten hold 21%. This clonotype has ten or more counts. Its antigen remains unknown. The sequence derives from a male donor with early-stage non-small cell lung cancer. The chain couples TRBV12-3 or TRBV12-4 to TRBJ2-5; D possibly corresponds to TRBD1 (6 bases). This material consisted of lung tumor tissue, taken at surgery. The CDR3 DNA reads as TGTGCCAGCTCAGGGGAACAAGAGACCCAGTACTTC. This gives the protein CASSGEQETQYF.